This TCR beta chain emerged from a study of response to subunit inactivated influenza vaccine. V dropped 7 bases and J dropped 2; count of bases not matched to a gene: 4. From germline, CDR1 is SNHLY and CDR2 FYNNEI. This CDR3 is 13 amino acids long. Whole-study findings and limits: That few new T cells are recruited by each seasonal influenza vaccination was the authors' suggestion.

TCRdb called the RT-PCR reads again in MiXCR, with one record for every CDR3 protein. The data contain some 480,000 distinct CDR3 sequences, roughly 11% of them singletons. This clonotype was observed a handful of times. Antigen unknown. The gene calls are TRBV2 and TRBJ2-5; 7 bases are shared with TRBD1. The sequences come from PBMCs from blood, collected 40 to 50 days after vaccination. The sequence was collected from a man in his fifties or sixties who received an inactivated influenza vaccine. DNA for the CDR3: TGTGCCAGCACATTGGACAGGCAAGAGACCCAGTACTTC. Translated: CASTLDRQETQYF.